A selection of T cell receptor beta chains follows, all from one sample in a study of sequential checkpoint blockade in melanoma. Sequencing was performed with immunoSEQ multiplex PCR; in TCRdb, only in-frame clones are kept and a portion is missing. The sample holds around 12,000 clones, roughly 82% seen once. This material consisted of CD8+ T cells sorted from blood (inferred from file names), taken from a patient given nivolumab and ipilimumab in sequence. The receptors derive from a human donor with melanoma. Each CDR3 is given with its conserved first and last residue. The D gene is left open where the match is weak. Expanded clones are given a class, and other clones once, few, many or no size at all.

v_gene	d_gene	abundance	j_gene	CDR3aa	CDR3nt
TRBV4-2	TRBD1	medium-sized	TRBJ1-5	CASSQAGGGNQPQHF	TGTGCCAGCAGCCAAGCAGGGGGCGGCAATCAGCCCCAGCATTTT
TRBV15	.	.	TRBJ2-7	CATSRDFRGEQYF	TGTGCCACCAGCAGAGATTTCAGGGGCGAGCAGTACTTC
TRBV29-1	TRBD1	once	TRBJ2-5	CSALQGQETQYF	TGCAGCGCCTTACAGGGGCAAGAGACCCAGTACTTC
TRBV7-8	.	.	TRBJ2-3	CASSLASSGTDTQYF	TGTGCCAGCAGCTTAGCGTCCAGCGGCACAGATACGCAGTATTTT
TRBV25-1	TRBD1	.	TRBJ2-7	CASLSPAGTGTYEQYF	TGTGCCAGCCTCTCACCCGCCGGGACAGGGACCTACGAGCAGTACTTC
TRBV4-3	.	.	TRBJ1-3	CASSPSSHGRSGNTIYF	TGCGCCAGCAGCCCCAGTTCCCATGGCCGCTCTGGAAACACCATATATTTT
TRBV27	TRBD2	.	TRBJ2-7	CASSPSGGSSYEQYF	TGTGCCAGCAGCCCTAGCGGGGGCAGCTCCTACGAGCAGTACTTC
TRBV6-1	.	.	TRBJ2-7	CASSEGQGSPYEQYF	TGTGCCAGCAGTGAAGGGCAGGGGTCCCCCTACGAGCAGTACTTC
TRBV7-9	.	.	TRBJ1-5	CASSLRTDQPQHF	TGTGCCAGCAGCTTAAGAACAGATCAGCCCCAGCATTTT
TRBV28	TRBD1	.	TRBJ1-2	CASSHSPTGHYGYTF	TGTGCCAGCAGCCACTCCCCGACAGGGCACTATGGCTACACCTTC
TRBV6-1	.	.	TRBJ1-2	CASRVGQGINYGYTF	TGTGCCAGCAGGGTTGGGCAGGGGATAAACTATGGCTACACCTTC
TRBV11-2	.	.	TRBJ1-1	CASSQGWAVNTEAFF	TGTGCCAGCAGCCAGGGGTGGGCAGTGAACACTGAAGCTTTCTTT
TRBV7-9	TRBD1	once	TRBJ2-4	CASSHQGALAKNIQYF	TGTGCCAGCAGCCACCAGGGGGCGCTTGCCAAAAACATTCAGTACTTC
TRBV7-9	TRBD2	.	TRBJ2-1	CASRGAAVAGVRGNEQFF	TGTGCCAGCAGAGGAGCCGCGGTAGCGGGGGTTCGGGGTAATGAGCAGTTCTTC
TRBV13	TRBD1	.	TRBJ1-2	CASSFGTGAQSGYTF	TGTGCCAGCAGCTTTGGGACAGGGGCGCAGAGTGGCTACACCTTC
TRBV4-1	TRBD2	.	TRBJ2-2	CASSQRGTSGTNTGELFF	TGCGCCAGCAGCCAGCGTGGGACTAGCGGGACGAACACCGGGGAGCTGTTTTTT
TRBV6-5	TRBD1	.	TRBJ1-1	CASSWGQGNTEAFF	TGTGCCAGCAGTTGGGGACAGGGAAACACTGAAGCTTTCTTT
TRBV21-1	.	few	TRBJ2-3	CASSKVASESRDTQYF	TGTGCCAGCAGCAAAGTGGCTAGCGAGTCGCGGGATACGCAGTATTTT
TRBV4-2	.	.	TRBJ2-1	CASAPFWRQRRDEQFF	TGTGCCAGCGCACCTTTTTGGAGACAGAGGAGGGATGAGCAGTTCTTC
TRBV27	TRBD1	.	TRBJ2-1	CASTPAATGGYNEQFF	TGTGCCAGCACCCCCGCGGCGACAGGGGGGTACAATGAGCAGTTCTTC
TRBV4-3	.	.	TRBJ2-7	CASSLRTASYEQYF	TGCGCCAGCAGCCTTCGGACAGCCTCCTACGAGCAGTACTTC
TRBV19	.	.	TRBJ1-2	CASSSWEANRKTYGYTF	TGTGCCAGTAGTTCGTGGGAGGCAAATCGAAAGACCTATGGCTACACCTTC
TRBV9	TRBD1	.	TRBJ2-2	CASSAQGAAGELFF	TGTGCCAGCAGCGCACAGGGGGCGGCCGGGGAGCTGTTTTTT
TRBV7-8	.	.	TRBJ2-1	CASRHKVGGTPRNEQFF	TGTGCCAGCAGACATAAGGTGGGCGGGACCCCGCGCAATGAGCAGTTCTTC
TRBV5-5	.	.	TRBJ2-1	CASSLANRANEQFF	TGTGCCAGCAGCTTGGCCAACAGGGCGAATGAGCAGTTCTTC
TRBV9	TRBD2	.	TRBJ2-3	CASSPYVAGGLDTQYF	TGTGCCAGCAGCCCCTATGTAGCGGGAGGTCTAGATACGCAGTATTTT
TRBV7-9	TRBD1	.	TRBJ2-1	CASSHRDSYNEQFF	TGTGCCAGCAGCCACCGGGACAGTTACAATGAGCAGTTCTTC
TRBV11-2	TRBD1	.	TRBJ1-1	CASSLDYRGRNTEAFF	TGTGCCAGCAGCTTAGATTACAGGGGGCGCAACACTGAAGCTTTCTTT
TRBV27	.	.	TRBJ1-5	CASTSGSHQPQHF	TGTGCCAGCACTTCAGGGTCCCACCAGCCCCAGCATTTT
TRBV7-9	.	.	TRBJ2-5	CASSLGTTKETQYF	TGTGCCAGCAGCTTAGGGACAACGAAAGAGACCCAGTACTTC
TRBV6-1	.	few	TRBJ1-1	CASSYGPEAFF	TGTGCCAGCAGTTACGGTCCTGAAGCTTTCTTT
TRBV27	.	.	TRBJ2-7	CASFFPRQDPYYEQYF	TGTGCCAGCTTCTTCCCCCGACAGGATCCTTACTACGAGCAGTACTTC
TRBV19	TRBD1	.	TRBJ1-2	CASSPGQGAYGYTF	TGTGCCAGTTCTCCGGGACAGGGGGCTTATGGCTACACCTTC
TRBV21-1	.	.	TRBJ2-2	CASSNSNAGELFF	TGTGCCAGCAGCAACAGTAACGCCGGGGAGCTGTTTTTT
TRBV7-9	.	.	TRBJ1-1	CASSSRGFF	TGTGCCAGCAGCTCCCGGGGTTTCTTT
TRBV28	.	.	TRBJ2-2	CASSLSVYLNTGELFF	TGTGCCAGCAGTTTATCGGTCTACCTGAACACCGGGGAGCTGTTTTTT
TRBV28	TRBD2	.	TRBJ2-7	CASSWTRGGSSYEQYF	TGTGCCAGCAGCTGGACTAGGGGCGGAAGCTCCTACGAGCAGTACTTC
TRBV9	.	.	TRBJ1-2	CASSVAEGAYGYTF	TGTGCCAGCAGCGTAGCTGAGGGCGCGTATGGCTACACCTTC
TRBV6-4	.	few	TRBJ2-6	CASSRLGGSYGANVLTF	TGTGCCAGCAGTCGGTTAGGGGGTTCATATGGGGCCAACGTCCTGACTTTC
TRBV7-6	TRBD2	.	TRBJ2-1	CASSLRLAGSPAPSYNEQFF	TGTGCCAGCAGCTTACGACTAGCGGGGTCCCCCGCCCCCTCCTACAATGAGCAGTTCTTC
TRBV19	.	.	TRBJ1-2	CASSHTRLDGYTF	TGTGCCAGTAGCCACACACGCCTGGATGGCTACACCTTC
TRBV25-1	.	.	TRBJ1-1	CASGGRGDPFSEAFF	TGTGCCAGCGGCGGCAGGGGAGACCCCTTTAGCGAAGCTTTCTTT
TRBV7-8	.	.	TRBJ1-2	CASSSGQSDYGYTF	TGTGCCAGCAGCTCCGGACAGTCTGACTATGGCTACACCTTC
TRBV7-9	.	.	TRBJ2-1	CASSLTRSEQFF	TGTGCCAGCAGCTTAACTAGGAGTGAGCAGTTCTTC
TRBV7-8	TRBD1	.	TRBJ1-1	CASSLATGSRDTFF	TGTGCCAGCAGCTTGGCGACAGGGTCCAGGGATACCTTCTTT
TRBV2	TRBD2	.	TRBJ2-3	CASSEERGGGTDTQYF	TGTGCCAGCAGTGAAGAGCGGGGGGGCGGGACAGATACGCAGTATTTT
TRBV6-5	.	.	TRBJ1-3	CASSPMGGGNTIYF	TGTGCCAGCAGCCCTATGGGCGGGGGAAACACCATATATTTT
TRBV11-3	.	.	TRBJ2-7	CASSPRGSYEQYF	TGTGCCAGCAGCCCCCGCGGCTCCTACGAGCAGTACTTC
TRBV11-2	.	.	TRBJ2-1	CASSLSRLVPYNEQFF	TGTGCCAGCAGTCTTTCGAGGCTAGTACCCTACAATGAGCAGTTCTTC
TRBV6-5	.	medium-sized	TRBJ1-1	CASSYGRTEAFF	TGTGCCAGCAGTTACGGCCGCACTGAAGCTTTCTTT
TRBV27	.	.	TRBJ1-5	CATGASNQPQHF	TGTGCCACAGGGGCCAGCAATCAGCCCCAGCATTTT
TRBV7-8	.	.	TRBJ2-3	CASSATASLDTQYF	TGTGCCAGCAGCGCAACCGCGTCCCTAGATACGCAGTATTTT
TRBV4-1	.	.	TRBJ1-1	CASSQDWGGNTEAFF	TGCGCCAGCAGCCAAGATTGGGGGGGGAACACTGAAGCTTTCTTT
TRBV7-9	TRBD1	.	TRBJ1-2	CASSFPGGTDYGYTF	TGTGCCAGCAGCTTCCCTGGGGGGACAGACTATGGCTACACCTTC
TRBV7-3	.	.	TRBJ1-1	CASSLGPPYRENTEAFF	TGTGCCAGCAGCTTAGGCCCCCCCTATCGGGAGAACACTGAAGCTTTCTTT
TRBV7-3	TRBD1	.	TRBJ2-6	CASSPSTGATGANVLTF	TGTGCCAGCAGCCCCTCGACAGGGGCGACAGGGGCCAACGTCCTGACTTTC
TRBV7-9	.	few	TRBJ2-1	CASRLAGSSYNEQFF	TGTGCCAGCAGACTAGCCGGAAGCTCCTACAATGAGCAGTTCTTC
TRBV19	.	.	TRBJ2-2	CASSISHTGELFF	TGTGCCAGTAGTATTAGTCACACCGGGGAGCTGTTTTTT
TRBV9	.	.	TRBJ2-5	CASSVSGAQKETQYF	TGTGCCAGCAGCGTATCCGGAGCCCAGAAAGAGACCCAGTACTTC
TRBV7-6	TRBD1	.	TRBJ1-1	CASSFGTGDLEAFF	TGTGCCAGCAGCTTCGGGACAGGGGATCTTGAGGCTTTCTTT